The T cell receptor beta chain described here comes from a study of T cell changes during pregnancy in multiple sclerosis. A few counts support this clone. V lost 6 bases to trimming and J lost 1 base; unmatched junction nucleotides: 8. The germline V gene encodes CDR1 LNHDA and CDR2 SQIVND (reference sequence). The CDR3 has 16 amino acids. The repertoire was sequenced with immunoSEQ multiplex PCR; TCRdb's copy has only in-frame clones and lacks some. Of 15,000 or so clones in the sample, more than 85% were seen once. This clonotype originated in a female donor in good health, enrolled as a control in a pregnancy study. This material consisted of peripheral blood, taken in the second trimester of pregnancy. The chain recombines TRBV19 with TRBJ1-5; 8 bases line up with TRBD1. CDR3 sequence (DNA): TGTGCCAGTAGATCCCTCCAGGGGGCGAGCAATCAGCCCCAGCATTTT. The encoded protein is CASRSLQGASNQPQHF. Full variable domain (outside the CDR3, taken from reference TRBV19 and TRBJ1-5): DGGITQSPKYLFRKEGQNVTLSCEQNLNHDAMYWYRQDPGQGLRLIYYSQIVNDFQKGDIAEGYSVSREKKESFPLTVTSAQKNPTAFYLCASRSLQGASNQPQHFGDGTRLSIL.